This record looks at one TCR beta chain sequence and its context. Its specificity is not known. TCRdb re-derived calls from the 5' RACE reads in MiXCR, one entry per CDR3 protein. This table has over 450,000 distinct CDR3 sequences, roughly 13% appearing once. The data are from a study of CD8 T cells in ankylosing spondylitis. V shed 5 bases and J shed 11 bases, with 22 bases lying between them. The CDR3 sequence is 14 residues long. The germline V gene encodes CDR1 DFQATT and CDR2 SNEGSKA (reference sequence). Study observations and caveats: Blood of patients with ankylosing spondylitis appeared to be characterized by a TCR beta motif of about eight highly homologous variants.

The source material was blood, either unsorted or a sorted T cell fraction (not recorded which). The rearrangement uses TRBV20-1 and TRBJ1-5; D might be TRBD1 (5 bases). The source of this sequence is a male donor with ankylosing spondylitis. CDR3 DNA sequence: TGCAGTGCTCTTTTTCAGGGAGAGGGTAGGTCCCAGCATTTT. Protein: CSALFQGEGRSQHF.